This entry lists 8 T cell receptor beta chains sequenced from one sample in a study of CD8 T cells in ankylosing spondylitis. From the 5' RACE reads, TCRdb called clonotypes with MiXCR, one entry per CDR3 protein. The sample shows 250,000 or so distinct CDR3 sequences, 15% to 20% of them seen only once. Sequenced material: blood, either unsorted or a sorted T cell fraction (not recorded which). The receptors were gathered from a male donor with ankylosing spondylitis or in good health (not recorded which).

The chain is built from TRBV29-1 and TRBJ2-3, with 9 bases fitting TRBD1. The CDR3 has 14 residues. Germline assignment: CDR1 SQVTM and CDR2 ANQGSEA. After removal of 6 bases from V and 5 bases from J, the junction contained 9 bases not matched to a gene. Here the CDR3 DNA reads TGCAGCGTGCAGCCGGGACAGGGACGAGATACGCAGTATTTT. Its translation is CSVQPGQGRDTQYF.

The V call is TRBV10-3, the J call TRBJ2-7; the D gene is possibly TRBD1 (6 bases). Germline loops: CDR1 ENHRY, CDR2 SYGVKD. The V and J ends lost 3 bases and 4 bases respectively, with 10 bases between them. The CDR3 is 13 residues long. CDR3 bases: TGTGCCATCAGTGACCCAGACAGGTACGAGCAGTACTTC. It yields the protein CAISDPDRYEQYF.

The sample holds a few counts of this clonotype. This rearrangement joins TRBV6-1 to TRBJ1-5; D gene ambiguous. Germline CDR1 reads MNHNS; CDR2 reads SASEGT. The V end lost 2 bases, the J end lost 11 bases, and 13 bases lay between the germline ends. This CDR3 has 13 amino acids. Here the CDR3 DNA reads TGTGCCAGCAGTGAACACCCTTCGGGGACCCAGCATTTT. Translating it yields CASSEHPSGTQHF.

This clonotype appeared a few times. The genes are TRBV29-1 and TRBJ1-1, with D unclear. Trimming shortened V by 5 bases and J by 0 bases, and 10 bases separated the two germline ends. Per the germline V gene, CDR1 is SQVTM and CDR2 is ANQGSEA. The CDR3 totals 13 residues. CDR3 coding DNA: TGCAGCGTTTGGCAGCCTATGAACACTGAAGCTTTCTTT. Translation gives CSVWQPMNTEAFF.

This clonotype was seen a handful of times. The V and J genes are TRBV7-9 and TRBJ2-7, with 8 bases aligning to TRBD1. The CDR3 length is 13 residues. Germline V gene sequence: CDR1 SEHNR, CDR2 FQNEAQ (reference sequence). The J segment lost 5 bases and the V segment lost 5 bases, leaving 5 bases of the junction unmatched. The CDR3 here is CASSGDRGHEQYF. CDR3 DNA sequence: TGTGCCAGCAGCGGTGACAGGGGCCACGAGCAGTACTTC.

This chain uses TRBV19 with TRBJ1-5; no definite D call. Germline lookup yields CDR1 LNHDA and CDR2 SQIVND (reference sequence). Between the trimmed V and J ends, which lost 3 bases and 0 bases, there was a span of 15 bases. There are 17 residues in the CDR3. The CDR3 is CASSILSGFGSNQPQHF. The CDR3 nucleotides are TGTGCCAGTAGTATTCTGAGCGGGTTCGGTAGCAATCAGCCCCAGCATTTT.

This rearrangement joins TRBV7-9 to TRBJ1-4; no firm D call. Germline V gene sequence: CDR1 SEHNR, CDR2 FQNEAQ (reference sequence). The V end was cut by 4 bases, the J end by 7 bases, with 13 bases between. The CDR3 loop spans 14 amino acids. CDR3 loop: CASSSGSTGEKLFF. In nucleotides, the CDR3 is TGTGCCAGCAGCTCGGGCAGTACGGGTGAAAAACTGTTTTTT. The entire variable domain, with the rest obtained from reference TRBV7-9 and TRBJ1-4, is as follows: DTGVSQNPRHKITKRGQNVTFRCDPISEHNRLYWYRQTLGQGPEFLTYFQNEAQLEKSRLLSDRFSAERPKGSFSTLEIQRTEQGDSAMYLCASSSGSTGEKLFFGSGTQLSVL.

J is TRBJ2-7 and V is TRBV20-1, with D tentatively TRBD1 or TRBD2 (5 bases each). CDR1 and CDR2 from the germline V gene are DFQATT and SNEGSKA (reference sequence). The V end was cut by 0 bases, the J end by 3 bases, with 15 bases between. The CDR3 is made up of 15 amino acids. In nucleotides, the CDR3 is TGCAGTGCTAGAGATAGGTCCGGGACGTTCTACGAGCAGTACTTC. It specifies CSARDRSGTFYEQYF.